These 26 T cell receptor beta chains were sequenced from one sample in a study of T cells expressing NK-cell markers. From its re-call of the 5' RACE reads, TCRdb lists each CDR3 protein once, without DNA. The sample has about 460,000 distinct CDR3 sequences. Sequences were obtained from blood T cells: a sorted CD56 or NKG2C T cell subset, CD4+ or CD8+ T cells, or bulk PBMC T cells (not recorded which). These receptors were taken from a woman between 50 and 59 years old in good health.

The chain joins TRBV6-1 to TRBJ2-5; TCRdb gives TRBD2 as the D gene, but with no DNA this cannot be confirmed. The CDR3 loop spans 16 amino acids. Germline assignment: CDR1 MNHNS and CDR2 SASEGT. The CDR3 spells CASSEVTASGRETQYF.

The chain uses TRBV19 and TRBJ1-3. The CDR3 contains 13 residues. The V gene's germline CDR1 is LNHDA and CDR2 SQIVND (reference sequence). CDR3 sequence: CASGTDSGNTIYF.

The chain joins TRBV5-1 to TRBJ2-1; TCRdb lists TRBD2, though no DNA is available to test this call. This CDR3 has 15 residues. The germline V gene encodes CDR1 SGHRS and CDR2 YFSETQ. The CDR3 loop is CASSFVLANYNEQFF.

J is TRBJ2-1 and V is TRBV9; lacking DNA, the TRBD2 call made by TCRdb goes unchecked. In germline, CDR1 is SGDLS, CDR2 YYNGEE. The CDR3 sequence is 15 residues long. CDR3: CASSVAGKRVDEQFF.

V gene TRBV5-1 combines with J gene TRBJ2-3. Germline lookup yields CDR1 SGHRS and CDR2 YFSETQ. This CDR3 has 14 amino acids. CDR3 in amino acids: CASSPDLTTDTQYF.

The CDR3 region is CASTLAETQYF. The chain joins TRBV11-2 to TRBJ2-5. CDR1 and CDR2 (germline): SGHAT, FQNNGV. The CDR3 is 11 residues long.

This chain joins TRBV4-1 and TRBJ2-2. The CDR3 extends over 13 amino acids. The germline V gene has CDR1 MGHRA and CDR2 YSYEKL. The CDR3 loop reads CASSQLRAGELFF.

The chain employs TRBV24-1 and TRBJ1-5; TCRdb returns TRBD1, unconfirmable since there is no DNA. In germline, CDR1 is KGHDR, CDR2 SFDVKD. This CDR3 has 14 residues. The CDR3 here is CATSGSGANQPQHF.

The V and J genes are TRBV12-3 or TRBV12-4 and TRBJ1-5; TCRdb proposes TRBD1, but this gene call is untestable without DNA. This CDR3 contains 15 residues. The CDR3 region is CASNSGTGKSKPQHF.

The CDR3 is CSARILRGGQPQHF. J is TRBJ1-5 and V is TRBV20-1. Germline V gene data show CDR1 as DFQATT and CDR2 as SNEGSKA (reference sequence). The CDR3 has 14 residues.

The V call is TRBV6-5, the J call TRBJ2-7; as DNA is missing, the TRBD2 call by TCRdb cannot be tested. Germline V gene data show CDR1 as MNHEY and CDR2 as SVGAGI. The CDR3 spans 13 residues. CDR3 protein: CAVLSGDAYEQYF.

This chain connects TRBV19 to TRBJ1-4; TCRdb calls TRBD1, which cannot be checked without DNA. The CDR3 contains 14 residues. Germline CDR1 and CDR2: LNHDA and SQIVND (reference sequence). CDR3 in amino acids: CASDPGQRDEKLFF. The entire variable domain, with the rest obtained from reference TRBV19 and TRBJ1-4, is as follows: DGGITQSPKYLFRKEGQNVTLSCEQNLNHDAMYWYRQDPGQGLRLIYYSQIVNDFQKGDIAEGYSVSREKKESFPLTVTSAQKNPTAFYLCASDPGQRDEKLFFGSGTQLSVL.

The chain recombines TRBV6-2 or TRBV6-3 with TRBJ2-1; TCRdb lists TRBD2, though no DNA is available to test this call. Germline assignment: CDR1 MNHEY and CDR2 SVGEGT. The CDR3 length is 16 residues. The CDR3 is CASSYSPGLSYNEQFF.

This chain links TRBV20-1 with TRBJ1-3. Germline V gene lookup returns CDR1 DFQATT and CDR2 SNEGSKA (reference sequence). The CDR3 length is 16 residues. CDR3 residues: CSAREGLRGSGNTIYF.

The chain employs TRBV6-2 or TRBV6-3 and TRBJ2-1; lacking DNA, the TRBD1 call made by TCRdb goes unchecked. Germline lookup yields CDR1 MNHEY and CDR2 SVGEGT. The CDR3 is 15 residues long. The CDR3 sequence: CAILQQGGGYNEQFF.

The CDR3 loop reads CATSDVAGGRETQYF. The chain carries TRBV24-1 and TRBJ2-5; as DNA is missing, the TRBD2 call by TCRdb cannot be tested. Germline values: CDR1 KGHDR, CDR2 SFDVKD. This CDR3 spans 15 amino acids.

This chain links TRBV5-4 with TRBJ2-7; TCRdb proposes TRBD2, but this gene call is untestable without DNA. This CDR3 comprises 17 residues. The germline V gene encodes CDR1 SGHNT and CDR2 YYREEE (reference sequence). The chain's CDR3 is CASSTGTSGRRFGEQYF.

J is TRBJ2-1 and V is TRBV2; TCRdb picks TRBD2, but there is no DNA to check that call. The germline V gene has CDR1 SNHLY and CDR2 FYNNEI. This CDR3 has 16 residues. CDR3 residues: CASRAGRRWKGNEQFF.

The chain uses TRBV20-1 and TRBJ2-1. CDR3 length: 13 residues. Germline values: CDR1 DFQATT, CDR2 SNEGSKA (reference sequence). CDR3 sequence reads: CSATNIGLHEQFF.

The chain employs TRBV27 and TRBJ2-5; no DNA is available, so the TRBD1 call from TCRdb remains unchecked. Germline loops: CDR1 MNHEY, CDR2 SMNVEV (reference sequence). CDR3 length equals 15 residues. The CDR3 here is CASSRQGVRRETQYF.

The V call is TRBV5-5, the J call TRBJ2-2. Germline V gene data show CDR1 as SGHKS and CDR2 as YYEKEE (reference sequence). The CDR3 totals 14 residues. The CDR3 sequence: CASSPLLGTGELFF. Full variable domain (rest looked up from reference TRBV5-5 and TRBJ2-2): DAGVTQSPTHLIKTRGQQVTLRCSPISGHKSVSWYQQVLGQGPQFIFQYYEKEERGRGNFPDRFSARQFPNYSSELNVNALLLGDSALYLCASSPLLGTGELFFGEGSRLTVL.

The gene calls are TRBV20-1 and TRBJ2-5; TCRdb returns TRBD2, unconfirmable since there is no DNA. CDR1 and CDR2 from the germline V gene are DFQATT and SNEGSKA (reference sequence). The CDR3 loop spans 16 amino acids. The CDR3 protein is CSASRTSGRTQETQYF.

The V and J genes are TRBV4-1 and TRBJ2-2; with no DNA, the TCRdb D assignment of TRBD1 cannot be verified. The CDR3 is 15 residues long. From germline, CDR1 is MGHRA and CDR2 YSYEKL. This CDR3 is CASSATGQNTGELFF.

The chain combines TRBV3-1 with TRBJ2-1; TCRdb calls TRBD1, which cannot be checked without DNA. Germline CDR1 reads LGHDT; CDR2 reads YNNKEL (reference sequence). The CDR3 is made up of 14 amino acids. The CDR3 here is CASSQPDRLREQFF.

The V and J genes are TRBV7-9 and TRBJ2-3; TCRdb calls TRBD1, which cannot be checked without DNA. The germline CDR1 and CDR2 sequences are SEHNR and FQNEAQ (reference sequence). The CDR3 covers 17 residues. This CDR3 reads CASRQGQAGSRTDTQYF.

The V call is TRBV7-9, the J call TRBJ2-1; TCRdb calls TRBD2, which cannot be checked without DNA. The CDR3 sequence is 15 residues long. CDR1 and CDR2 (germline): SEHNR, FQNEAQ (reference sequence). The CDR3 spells CASSLVSPEVGEQFF.